This T cell receptor (beta chain) was identified in a study of early T cells in non-severe SARS-CoV-2 infection. Study context: The sequenced material was bulk RNA from unsorted whole blood, and its chains were unpaired.

This clonotype came up a few times. Its antigen is unidentified. Points from the study as a whole: Private and CD4 specificities were missed by VDJdb matching, skewed to anti-spike CD8.

The germline CDR1 and CDR2 sequences are MNHNS and SASEGT. The CDR3 sequence is 15 residues long. Trimming took off 4 bases at V and 4 bases at J, with 13 bases between the two ends. The TCR library protocol attached unique molecular identifiers to the individual cDNA molecules. Each CDR3 protein gets one entry after TCRdb re-called the 5' RACE reads with MiXCR. The repertoire holds 25,000 to 30,000 distinct CDR3 sequences, with around 5% as singletons. The V call is TRBV6-1, the J call TRBJ2-2; perhaps TRBD1 as D (6 bases). The receptor was isolated from an adult who was a healthcare worker with PCR-confirmed SARS-CoV-2 infection or an uninfected control (not recorded which). Source material: whole blood. CDR3 bases: TGTGCCAGCAGTGGCGGACAGAGTTTCACCGGGGAGCTGTTTTTT. Protein: CASSGGQSFTGELFF.